One and the same sample provided the 2 T cell receptor beta chains below, sequenced in a study of blood T cell repertoires in COVID-19. TCRdb's table, derived via immunoSEQ multiplex PCR, lists solely in-frame clones and lacks some. The sample yields nearly 55,000 clones, roughly three quarters seen once. The sample taken for sequencing was peripheral blood. All receptors come from a human donor with active or convalescent COVID-19. The donor label of this sample is uncertain.

This clone was seen only once. The V and J genes are TRBV10-3 and TRBJ2-7; 7 bases are shared with TRBD1. The trim removed 3 bases at V and 3 bases at J, leaving 5 bases unmatched. Germline V gene data show CDR1 as ENHRY and CDR2 as SYGVKD. This CDR3 spans 14 amino acids. The CDR3 DNA reads TGTGCCATCAGTGATCTTCAGGGGGACTACGAGCAGTACTTC. This codes for CAISDLQGDYEQYF.

The chain links TRBV9 to TRBJ1-3; 8 bases agree with TRBD1. This CDR3 contains 16 residues. CDR1 SGDLS and CDR2 YYNGEE come from the germline V gene. The J segment lost 0 bases and the V segment lost 4 bases, leaving 6 bases of the junction unmatched. Here the CDR3 reads CASSNRQGISGNTIYF. The CDR3 DNA reads as TGTGCCAGCAGCAACCGACAGGGGATCTCTGGAAACACCATATATTTT.